This TCR beta chain stems from a study of blood T cell repertoires in COVID-19. On the study more broadly: Italy, Spain and the United States were the sources of the convalescent and acute COVID-19 samples. Sample material is recorded as cDNA or gDNA derived from T cells, B-cell-depleted T cells, or PBMCs.

V lost 6 bases to trimming and J lost 5 bases; unmatched junction nucleotides: 7. CDR1 is SQVTM and CDR2 is ANQGSEA in the germline V gene. CDR3 length: 13 amino acids. In the authors' workflow: Amplification of reference gene primers provided the estimated nucleated cell counts. TCRdb's copy holds only in-frame clones and misses some; the assay was immunoSEQ multiplex PCR. V, J and clone size are taken as reported in that table, and D and trimming were inferred from the DNA itself. Of about 72,000 clones listed, 85% to 90% were seen once; the top ten hold roughly a third. The source is an elderly woman with active or convalescent COVID-19. The rearrangement links TRBV29-1 to TRBJ2-3, with TRBD2 matching 8 bases. The specimen was peripheral blood. The CDR3 spells CSVSAGGGDTQYF. The CDR3 coding sequence is TGCAGCGTCTCGGCGGGGGGAGGAGATACGCAGTATTTT.